This T cell receptor beta chain stems from a study of yellow fever vaccine responses in identical twins. Study conclusions and caveats: The T cell response to vaccination in identical twins was reportedly partly convergent and partly personalized.

As for this clonotype: Its target is unknown.

The ends were cut back, 4 bases at V and 0 bases at J, with 13 bases in the middle. CDR3 length: 17 amino acids. Each CDR3 protein is one row after TCRdb ran MiXCR on the RT-PCR reads. The table includes some 680 distinct CDR3 sequences, roughly nine tenths detected once. The receptor was isolated from a female donor who received the yellow fever vaccine. The chain uses TRBV23-1 and TRBJ1-6; no clear D. TRBV23-1 is filed as an ORF, its function uncertain. The material sequenced was T cells from blood (PBMCs), unsorted or a sorted subset (not recorded which), taken before or after yellow fever vaccination (not recorded which). CDR3 sequence: CASSPHDKSSYNSPLHF. The DNA of the CDR3 is TGCGCCAGCAGTCCCCATGATAAATCCTCCTATAATTCACCCCTCCACTTT.